These 9 T cell receptor beta chains were all obtained from the same sample, sequenced in a study of cytomegalovirus exposure and HLA in healthy donors. Amplification used 60 Vbeta primers and 13 Jbeta primers. TCRdb's table, derived via immunoSEQ multiplex PCR, lists solely in-frame clones and lacks some. The sample holds 200,000 to 300,000 clones; roughly 86% are singletons and the top ten take about 2%. Material for sequencing was PBMCs. The receptors stem from a woman aged 40 to 55 in good health and CMV-seropositive.

The chain combines TRBV29-1 with TRBJ2-3; tentative D call: TRBD1 (5 bases). Between the trimmed V and J ends, which lost 0 bases and 2 bases, there was a span of 9 bases. From germline, CDR1 is SQVTM and CDR2 ANQGSEA. There are 14 residues in the CDR3. CDR3 region: CSVEEGVSTDTQYF. The CDR3 DNA reads as TGCAGCGTTGAAGAAGGGGTCTCCACAGATACGCAGTATTTT.

The V gene is TRBV9, the J gene TRBJ2-1; TRBD1 aligns across 10 bases. The CDR3 is 15 residues long. The V gene's germline CDR1 is SGDLS and CDR2 YYNGEE. V dropped 4 bases and J dropped 7; count of bases not matched to a gene: 8. For the CDR3, the DNA is TGTGCCAGCAGCACCAGGACAGGGGGGGTGAATGAGCAGTTCTTC. Protein: CASSTRTGGVNEQFF. The whole variable domain, filled in from reference TRBV9 and TRBJ2-1, reads DSGVTQTPKHLITATGQRVTLRCSPRSGDLSVYWYQQSLDQGLQFLIQYYNGEERAKGNILERFSAQQFPDLHSELNLSSLELGDSALYFCASSTRTGGVNEQFFGPGTRLTVL.

The rearrangement uses TRBV28 and TRBJ2-5; TRBD2 is a possible D gene (7 bases). This CDR3 is 14 amino acids long. With 2 bases removed from V and 7 bases from J, the gap between germline ends came to 14 bases. CDR1 and CDR2 (germline): MDHEN, SYDVKM. The CDR3 here is CASSLRNREGTQYF. CDR3 coding DNA: TGTGCCAGCAGTTTAAGGAACAGGGAGGGGACCCAGTACTTC.

This sequence joins TRBV4-1 and TRBJ1-1; 7 nucleotides agree with TRBD1. J gave up 5 bases and V 0 bases, and 6 bases lay outside the gene matches. Germline-derived CDR1 and CDR2 are MGHRA and YSYEKL. This CDR3 has 15 residues. CDR3 protein: CASSQDPDRLTEAFF. The CDR3 DNA reads as TGCGCCAGCAGCCAAGATCCGGACAGGCTAACTGAAGCTTTCTTT.

This sequence joins TRBV11-3 and TRBJ1-1, with no clear D. Germline CDR1 reads SGHNT; CDR2 reads YENEEA. Deletions cut 2 bases from V and 0 bases from J, with 7 bases between. CDR3 length: 14 residues. The CDR3 region is CASSLSHMNTEAFF. The DNA for the CDR3 is TGTGCCAGCAGCTTATCACACATGAACACTGAAGCTTTCTTT.

This clone was seen a handful of times. The rearrangement uses TRBV7-3 and TRBJ2-5, with 7 positions matching TRBD2. J lost 2 bases, V lost 3 bases, and 6 bases had no gene match. CDR1 is SGHTA, CDR2 FQGTGA, per germline. This CDR3 is built from 15 residues. The chain's CDR3 is CASSLGGSGQETQYF. In nucleotides, the CDR3 is TGTGCCAGCAGCTTGGGCGGGAGTGGTCAAGAGACCCAGTACTTC.

V gene TRBV14 combines with J gene TRBJ1-2; a weak D match, TRBD1 (5 bases). Trimming pared 1 base from V and 8 bases from J, leaving 14 bases between. Germline CDR1 SGHDN, CDR2 FVKESK. The CDR3 spans 14 residues. The CDR3 sequence is CASSQARRSGGYTF. In DNA, the CDR3 is TGTGCCAGCAGCCAAGCCCGCAGGTCAGGGGGCTACACCTTC. Combining the CDR3 with reference TRBV14 and TRBJ1-2 gives the whole variable domain EAGVTQFPSHSVIEKGQTVTLRCDPISGHDNLYWYRRVMGKEIKFLLHFVKESKQDESGMPNNRFLAERTGGTYSTLKVQPAELEDSGVYFCASSQARRSGGYTFGSGTRLTVV.

The J gene is TRBJ2-3, the V gene TRBV7-6; tentatively, D is TRBD1 (6 bases). V was pared by 5 bases and J by 4 bases, with 16 bases between. CDR1 and CDR2 (germline): SGHVS, FNYEAQ. The CDR3 is 15 residues long. The CDR3 nucleotides are TGTGCCAGCAGCAAGTTCCGAGGGGGACCAGATACGCAGTATTTT. This sequence encodes CASSKFRGGPDTQYF.

The CDR3 sequence: CASSQDFGTGYTDTQYF. CDR3 nucleotides: TGCGCCAGCAGCCAAGATTTTGGGACAGGGTACACAGATACGCAGTATTTT. The rearrangement uses TRBV4-3 and TRBJ2-3; 9 positions match TRBD1. This CDR3 has 17 amino acids. J gave up 2 bases and V 0 bases, and 6 bases lay outside the gene matches. The V gene's germline CDR1 is LGHNA and CDR2 YSLEER.